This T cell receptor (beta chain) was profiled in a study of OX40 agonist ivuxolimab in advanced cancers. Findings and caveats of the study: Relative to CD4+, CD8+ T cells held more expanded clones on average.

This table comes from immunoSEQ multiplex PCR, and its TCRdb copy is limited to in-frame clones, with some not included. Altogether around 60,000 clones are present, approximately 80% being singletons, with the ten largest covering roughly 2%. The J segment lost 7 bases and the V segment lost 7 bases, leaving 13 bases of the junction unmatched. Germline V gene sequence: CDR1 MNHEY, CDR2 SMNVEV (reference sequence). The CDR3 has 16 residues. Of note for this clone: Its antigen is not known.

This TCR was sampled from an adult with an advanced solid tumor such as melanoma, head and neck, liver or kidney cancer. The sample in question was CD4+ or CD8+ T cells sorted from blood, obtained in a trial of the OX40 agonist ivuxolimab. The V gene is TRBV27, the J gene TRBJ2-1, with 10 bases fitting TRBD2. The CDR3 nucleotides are TGTGCCAGCACTAGACTTAGCGGGGGGTTTAGGAATGAGCAGTTCTTC. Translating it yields CASTRLSGGFRNEQFF.